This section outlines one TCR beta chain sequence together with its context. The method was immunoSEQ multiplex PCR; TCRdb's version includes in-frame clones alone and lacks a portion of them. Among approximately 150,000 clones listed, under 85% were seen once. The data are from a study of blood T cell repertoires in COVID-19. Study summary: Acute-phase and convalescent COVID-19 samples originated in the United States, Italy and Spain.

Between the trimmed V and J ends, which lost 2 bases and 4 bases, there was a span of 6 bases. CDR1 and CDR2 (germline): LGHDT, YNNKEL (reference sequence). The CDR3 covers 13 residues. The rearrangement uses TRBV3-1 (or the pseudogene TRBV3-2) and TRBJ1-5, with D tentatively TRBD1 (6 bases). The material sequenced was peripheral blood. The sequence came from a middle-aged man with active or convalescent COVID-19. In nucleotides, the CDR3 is TGTGCCAGCAGCCAACAGGGGAATCAGCCCCAGCATTTT. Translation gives CASSQQGNQPQHF.